These 18 T cell receptor beta chains were sequenced from one sample in a study of OX40 agonist ivuxolimab in advanced cancers. Data came from immunoSEQ multiplex PCR; TCRdb stores just in-frame clones and leaves some out. The sample lists 85,000 to 90,000 clones, approximately 85% seen once, with around 0.21% in the top ten. Sequencing was performed on CD4+ or CD8+ T cells sorted from blood, taken in a trial of the OX40 agonist ivuxolimab. All receptors come from an adult with an advanced solid tumor such as melanoma, head and neck, liver or kidney cancer.

The CDR3 DNA reads as TGTGCCAGCAGTGGTCCAGGGTCGAGTGGGTACACCTTC. Translation: CASSGPGSSGYTF. The genes are TRBV2 and TRBJ1-2; tentative D call: TRBD1 (5 bases). Germline V CDR1 and CDR2: SNHLY, FYNNEI. Deletions cut 4 bases from V and 11 bases from J, with 17 bases between. This CDR3 region has 13 residues.

The chain carries TRBV28 and TRBJ2-5, with D perhaps given as TRBD1 or TRBD2 (5 bases each). The V gene's germline CDR1 is MDHEN and CDR2 SYDVKM. This CDR3 region has 14 residues. Trimming took off 5 bases at V and 3 bases at J, with 13 bases between the two ends. The CDR3, as DNA: TGTGCCAGCAGTCCCCTCGGGGCAGAAGAGACCCAGTACTTC. It is translated as CASSPLGAEETQYF.

The chain joins TRBV7-3 to TRBJ2-1, with 8 bases fitting TRBD1. Per germline, CDR1 SGHTA and CDR2 FQGTGA. The CDR3 length is 15 residues. The V and J ends lost 4 bases and 7 bases, in that order; junction bases with no gene match: 9. The CDR3 nucleotides are TGTGCCAGCAGCTACGACAGGGGTGTGAGGAATGAGCAGTTCTTC. The encoded protein is CASSYDRGVRNEQFF.

This sequence joins TRBV7-9 and TRBJ2-7, with D unclear. The V end was cut by 0 bases, the J end by 9 bases, with 15 bases between. CDR3 length: 14 amino acids. Germline CDR1 is SEHNR and CDR2 is FQNEAQ (reference sequence). The CDR3 is CASSLAGIVAGQYF. For the CDR3, the DNA is TGTGCCAGCAGCTTAGCAGGAATTGTTGCCGGGCAGTACTTC.

The rearrangement uses TRBV19 and TRBJ2-7; D unclear. V dropped 11 bases and J dropped 0 bases, with 14 bases sitting between them. CDR3 length equals 13 residues. Germline values: CDR1 LNHDA, CDR2 SQIVND (reference sequence). The DNA for the CDR3 is TGTGCCGTGCCCCAGAAGGGCTCCTACGAGCAGTACTTC. Translation gives CAVPQKGSYEQYF.

With regard to this clone: Other DNA sequences in this sample translate to the same CDR3. The rearrangement joins TRBV7-9 to TRBJ1-4; tentatively, D is TRBD1 (6 bases). CDR1 is SEHNR and CDR2 is FQNEAQ in the germline V gene (reference sequence). V was shortened by 1 base and J by 5 bases, with 8 bases between the two germline ends. This CDR3 comprises 14 residues. The CDR3 coding sequence is TGTGCCAGCAGCTTAGAGGGGGGGAATGAAAAACTGTTTTTT. Protein: CASSLEGGNEKLFF.

Concerning this clone: This sample includes further DNA sequences coding for the same CDR3. The chain combines TRBV5-1 with TRBJ2-3; TRBD2 is a possible D gene (6 bases). V was trimmed by 0 bases and J by 2 bases, leaving 13 bases between them. Germline V lookup: CDR1 SGHRS, CDR2 YFSETQ. The length of the CDR3 is 16 residues. CDR3: CASSLGGSGLTDTQYF. The CDR3 DNA reads TGCGCCAGCAGCTTGGGGGGTAGCGGTCTCACAGATACGCAGTATTTT.

The rearrangement uses TRBV29-1 and TRBJ2-1; TRBD2 aligns across 7 bases. V trimming: 3 bases; J trimming: 10 bases; junction bases outside the gene matches: 12. Germline V gene sequence: CDR1 SQVTM, CDR2 ANQGSEA. There are 14 residues in the CDR3. The CDR3 spells CSVDGGRGVGEQFF. The CDR3 DNA reads as TGCAGCGTTGACGGCGGGAGAGGGGTAGGGGAGCAGTTCTTC.

V gene TRBV5-1 combines with J gene TRBJ2-3, with 9 bases aligning to TRBD2. V dropped 0 bases and J dropped 1; count of bases not matched to a gene: 9. CDR1 and CDR2 (germline): SGHRS, YFSETQ. This CDR3 spans 18 amino acids. The CDR3 nucleotides read TGCGCCAGCAGCTTGGTGTGGACTAGCGAGGCACGCACAGATACGCAGTATTTT. Translation gives CASSLVWTSEARTDTQYF.

This chain uses TRBV18 with TRBJ2-7; 12 nucleotides align to TRBD2. This CDR3 contains 14 residues. The germline gives CDR1 KGHSH, CDR2 LQKENI. V trimming: 4 bases; J trimming: 7 bases; junction bases outside the gene matches: 5. CDR3 sequence reads: CASSLTSGSAEQYF. The CDR3 region has the DNA TGTGCCAGCTCACTGACTAGCGGGAGCGCGGAGCAGTACTTC. Together with reference TRBV18 and TRBJ2-7, the CDR3 gives the full variable domain: NAGVMQNPRHLVRRRGQEARLRCSPMKGHSHVYWYRQLPEEGLKFMVYLQKENIIDESGMPKERFSAEFPKEGPSILRIQQVVRGDSAAYFCASSLTSGSAEQYFGPGTRLTVT.

This clone was seen once. The V and J genes are TRBV13 and TRBJ2-7; 12 bases line up with TRBD1. The CDR3 has 16 residues. V shed 3 bases, J shed 4 bases, and the junction held 7 bases outside the gene matches. CDR1 is PRHDT, CDR2 FYEKMQ, per germline (reference sequence). CDR3 amino acids: CASSLGLGQGAYEQYF. CDR3 coding DNA: TGTGCCAGCAGCTTGGGGTTGGGACAGGGGGCTTACGAGCAGTACTTC. The complete variable domain, with remaining parts taken from reference TRBV13 and TRBJ2-7, reads AAGVIQSPRHLIKEKRETATLKCYPIPRHDTVYWYQQGPGQDPQFLISFYEKMQSDKGSIPDRFSAQQFSDYHSELNMSSLELGDSALYFCASSLGLGQGAYEQYFGPGTRLTVT.

The V call is TRBV5-4, the J call TRBJ2-3, with D unresolved. This CDR3 comprises 15 residues. CDR1 and CDR2 from the germline V gene are SGHNT and YYREEE (reference sequence). The V end lost 4 bases, the J end lost 5 bases, and 17 bases lay between the germline ends. This chain's CDR3 is CASSLLLSGGDTQYF. The CDR3 DNA follows: TGTGCCAGCAGCCTCCTTTTAAGTGGTGGAGATACGCAGTATTTT.

V usage is TRBV7-6 and J usage is TRBJ1-6; D not certain. V lost 5 bases to trimming and J lost 9 bases, with 11 bases between them. The CDR3 consists of 13 residues. Germline lookup yields CDR1 SGHVS and CDR2 FNYEAQ. CDR3 sequence (DNA): TGTGCCAGCAGCCCCAGTGAGGGTTCACCCCTCCACTTT. This encodes CASSPSEGSPLHF.

This chain's CDR3 is CASSHSGSDGTQYF. CDR3 nucleotides: TGTGCCAGCAGCCATTCAGGATCGGATGGTACGCAGTATTTT. This chain links TRBV4-2 with TRBJ2-3; the D is unclear. With 3 bases removed from V and 8 bases from J, the gap between germline ends came to 15 bases. CDR3 size: 14 residues. The germline V gene encodes CDR1 LGHNA and CDR2 YNFKEQ.

The chain carries TRBV12-5 and TRBJ2-5; the D is unclear. V was cut by 4 bases and J by 5 bases, with 14 bases left in between. The germline V gene encodes CDR1 LGHNT and CDR2 FRNRAP. The length of the CDR3 is 14 residues. The CDR3 DNA is TGTGCTAGTGGTTCTTCCTCGGAGTTGGAGACCCAGTACTTC. Translation gives CASGSSSELETQYF.

The chain employs TRBV6-5 and TRBJ2-3; D is perhaps TRBD2 (6 bases). Germline CDR1 is MNHEY and CDR2 is SVGAGI. This CDR3 contains 13 residues. V was cut by 9 bases and J by 0 bases, with 10 bases left in between. The CDR3 is CASLAPSTDTQYF. CDR3 in DNA: TGTGCCAGTCTAGCGCCCAGCACAGATACGCAGTATTTT.

The chain combines TRBV5-1 with TRBJ2-5; 9 bases map to TRBD1. The germline gives CDR1 SGHRS, CDR2 YFSETQ. V gave up 2 bases and J gave up 2 bases; unmatched junction bases: 7. The CDR3 is 16 residues long. The CDR3 sequence is CASSFSGTGRQETQYF. In DNA, the CDR3 is TGCGCCAGCAGCTTTTCAGGGACAGGGAGACAAGAGACCCAGTACTTC.

The rearrangement uses TRBV30 and TRBJ2-7, with a possible D match to TRBD2 (6 bases). With 2 bases removed from V and 4 bases from J, the gap between germline ends came to 12 bases. Germline lookup yields CDR1 GTSNPN and CDR2 SVGIG (reference sequence). The CDR3 extends over 13 amino acids. This CDR3 reads CAWSPLGGYEQYF. CDR3 sequence (DNA): TGTGCCTGGAGTCCCCTCGGGGGATACGAGCAGTACTTC.